The subject of this entry is one TCR beta chain. The data derive from a study of T cell responses to AZD1222 COVID-19 vaccine. Only in-frame clones appear in the TCRdb table, and some are missing; sequencing was by immunoSEQ multiplex PCR. The data show 95,000 to 110,000 clones, with around 91% seen just once and roughly 44% held by the top ten. Trimming took off 8 bases at V and 0 bases at J, with 10 bases between the two ends. The CDR3 length is 13 residues. Germline values: CDR1 MDHEN, CDR2 SYDVKM. This clonotype was sampled from an adult in good health. This material consisted of peripheral blood, taken on day 0 of AZD1222 vaccination. The chain carries TRBV28 and TRBJ1-1, with D uncertain. This CDR3 reads CASRGAMNTEAFF. The CDR3 nucleotides are TGTGCCAGCCGGGGTGCAATGAACACTGAAGCTTTCTTT.